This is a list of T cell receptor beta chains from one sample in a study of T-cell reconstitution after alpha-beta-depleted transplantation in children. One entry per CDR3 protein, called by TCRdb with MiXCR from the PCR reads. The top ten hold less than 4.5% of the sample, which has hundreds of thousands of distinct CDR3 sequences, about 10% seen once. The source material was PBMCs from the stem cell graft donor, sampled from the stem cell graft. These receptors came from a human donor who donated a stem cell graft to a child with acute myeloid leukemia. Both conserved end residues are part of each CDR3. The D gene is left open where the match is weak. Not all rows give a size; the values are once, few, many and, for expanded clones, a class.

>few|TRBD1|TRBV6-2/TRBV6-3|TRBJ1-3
TGTGCCAGCAGCTCAGCCGGGACAGATGGAAACACCATATATTTT
CASSSAGTDGNTIYF
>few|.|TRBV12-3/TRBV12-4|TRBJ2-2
TGTGCCAGCAGTTTCATCGTACAGGCGAACACCGGGGAGCTGTTTTTT
CASSFIVQANTGELFF
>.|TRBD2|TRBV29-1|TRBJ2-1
TGCAGCGTGCTGCGTGTCGCGGGAGAGAGAAGTGAGCAGTTCTTC
CSVLRVAGERSEQFF
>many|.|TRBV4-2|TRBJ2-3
TGTGCCAGCAGCCAAGATCCGGAGGAGCGAAGCACAGATACGCAGTATTTT
CASSQDPEERSTDTQYF
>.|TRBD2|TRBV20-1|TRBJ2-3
TGCTGTGCTAGCCCGGGACTAGCGGGGGGAAGCACAGATACGCAGTATTTT
CCASPGLAGGSTDTQYF
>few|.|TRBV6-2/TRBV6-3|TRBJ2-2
TGTGCCAGCAGGGGGGGCTCCCGGACAGCCGGGGAGCTGTTTTTT
CASRGGSRTAGELFF
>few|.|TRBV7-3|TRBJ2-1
TGTGCCAGCAGCTTAAGGGCTAGCGAAAACAATGAGCAGTTCTTC
CASSLRASENNEQFF
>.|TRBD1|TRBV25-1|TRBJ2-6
TGTGCCAGCAGTGACCGACGGACAGGGGTCCTCTCTGGGGCCAACGTCCTGACTTTC
CASSDRRTGVLSGANVLTF
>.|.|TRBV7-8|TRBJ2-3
TGTGCCAGCAGTAAGACTTCAGACGCAGTTACGCAGTATTTT
CASSKTSDAVTQYF
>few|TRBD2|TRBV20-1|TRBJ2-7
TGCAGTGCTAGCCCCACTAGCGGGATAGGTGAGCAGTACTTC
CSASPTSGIGEQYF
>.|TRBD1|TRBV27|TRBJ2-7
TGTGCCAGCACCCAGGGGCAGGGGGCCTACGAGCAGTACTTC
CASTQGQGAYEQYF
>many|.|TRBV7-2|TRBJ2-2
TGTGCCAGCAGCTTAACGGCGGGGACCGGGGAGCTGTTTTTT
CASSLTAGTGELFF
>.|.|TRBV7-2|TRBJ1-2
TGTGCCAGCAGCTTAGCATGGGACACCTATGGCTACACCTTC
CASSLAWDTYGYTF
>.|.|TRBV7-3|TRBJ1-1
TGTGCCAGCAGCTATATCATGAACACTGAAGCTTTCTTT
CASSYIMNTEAFF
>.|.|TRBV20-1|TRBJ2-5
TGCAGTGCCGCCGGGATAGGTCAAGAGACCCAGTACTTC
CSAAGIGQETQYF
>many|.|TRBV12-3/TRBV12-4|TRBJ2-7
TGCGCCAGCAGCCTAAGCGGTACCTCCTACGAGCAGTACTTC
CASSLSGTSYEQYF
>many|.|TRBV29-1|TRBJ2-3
TGCAGCGTTGCACCGAGCACAGATACGCAGTATTTT
CSVAPSTDTQYF
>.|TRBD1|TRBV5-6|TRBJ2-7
TGTGCCAGCAGCTTGTTTTCTGGGACAGGGGTTCCCTACGAGCAGTACTTC
CASSLFSGTGVPYEQYF
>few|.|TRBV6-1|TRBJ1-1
TGTGCCAGCATCCCCACACAGCGCACTGAAGCTTTCTTT
CASIPTQRTEAFF
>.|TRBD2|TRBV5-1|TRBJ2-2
TGCGCCAGCAGCTCTGTAGCGGGAGGTCCCGGGGAGCTGTTTTTT
CASSSVAGGPGELFF
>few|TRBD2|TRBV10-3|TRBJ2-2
TGTGCCATCAGTGAGTCGTTCGGCGGCGGGAGGGCCGTACCCGGGGAGCTGTTTTTT
CAISESFGGGRAVPGELFF
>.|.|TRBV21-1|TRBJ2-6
TGTGCCAGCCTAAAAACAGGGGACATCGTCTTCTCTGGGGCCAACGTCCTGACTTTC
CASLKTGDIVFSGANVLTF
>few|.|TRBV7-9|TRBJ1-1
TGTGCCAGCAGCTTAGATTTACAGGGCACTGAAGCTTTCTTT
CASSLDLQGTEAFF
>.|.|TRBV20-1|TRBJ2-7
TGCTGTGCTCCCCTGGGGTCCGAGCAGTACTTC
CCAPLGSEQYF
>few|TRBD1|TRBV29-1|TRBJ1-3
TGCAGCGTTGGGGGACAGGGCGCTGGAAACACCATATATTTT
CSVGGQGAGNTIYF
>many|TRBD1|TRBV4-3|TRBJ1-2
TGCGCCAGCAGCCGGTGGACAGGGGGCGACTATGGCTACACCTTC
CASSRWTGGDYGYTF
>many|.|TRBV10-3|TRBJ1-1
TGTGCCATCAGTGTCGAGGGACCCAACACTGAAGCTTTCTTT
CAISVEGPNTEAFF
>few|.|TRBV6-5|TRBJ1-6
TGTGCCAGCAGTTCCCAGAGAAGCTCCTATAATTCACCCCTCCACTTT
CASSSQRSSYNSPLHF
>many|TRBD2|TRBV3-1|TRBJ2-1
TGTGCCAGCAGCCAAGGGAGTAGCGGGAGCTCCTACAATGAGCAGTTCTTC
CASSQGSSGSSYNEQFF
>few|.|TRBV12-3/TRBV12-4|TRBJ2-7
TGTGCCAGCAGCCCTTACGGCCCGTACGAGCAGTACTTC
CASSPYGPYEQYF
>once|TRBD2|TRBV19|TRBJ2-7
TGTGCCAGTAGTACACTAGCGGGAGGGGGCGAGCAGTACTTC
CASSTLAGGGEQYF
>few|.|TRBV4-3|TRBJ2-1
TGCGCCAGCAGCCAAGCCGGATTCTACAATGAGCAGTTCTTC
CASSQAGFYNEQFF
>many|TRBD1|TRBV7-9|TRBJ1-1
TGTGCCAGCAGTTATCCGGGACAGGGGGCATCTGAAGCTTTCTTT
CASSYPGQGASEAFF
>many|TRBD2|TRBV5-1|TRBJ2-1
TGCGCCAGTTCCGGACTAGCGGGGGGCAATGAGCAGTTCTTC
CASSGLAGGNEQFF
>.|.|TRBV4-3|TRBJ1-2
TGCGCCAGCAGCCAGGTGTGGGGTTCCGGATATGGCTACACCTTC
CASSQVWGSGYGYTF
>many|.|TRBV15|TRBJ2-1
TGTGCCACCAGCAGAGATCTGGGGGGCTCGGACAATGAGCAGTTCTTC
CATSRDLGGSDNEQFF
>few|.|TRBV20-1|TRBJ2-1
TGCAGTGCTAGCTTCATAGCCGCTATATACAATGAGCAGTTCTTC
CSASFIAAIYNEQFF
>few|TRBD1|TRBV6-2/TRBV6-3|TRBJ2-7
TGTGCCAGCAGTCGACAGGGAATCGAGTACGAGCAGTACTTC
CASSRQGIEYEQYF
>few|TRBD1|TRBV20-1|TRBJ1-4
TGCAGTGCTAGCCCCTTACAGGGGATCGTTGCGGAAAAACTGTTTTTT
CSASPLQGIVAEKLFF
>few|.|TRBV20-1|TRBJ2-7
TGCAGTGCTATTCCAAGGCGGATGGGTTCCTACGAGCAGTACTTC
CSAIPRRMGSYEQYF
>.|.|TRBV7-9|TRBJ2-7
TGTGCCAGCAGCTCCACGGGAGTTTCCTACGAGCAGTACTTC
CASSSTGVSYEQYF
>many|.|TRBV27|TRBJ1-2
TGTGCCAGCAGTCTACAGGGAATCGATGGCTACACCTTC
CASSLQGIDGYTF
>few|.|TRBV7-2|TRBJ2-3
TGTGCCAGCAGCTATAGCAGCTGGGCTAGCACAGATACGCAGTATTTT
CASSYSSWASTDTQYF
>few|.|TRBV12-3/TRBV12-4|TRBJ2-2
TGTGCCAGCAGTACCCCCGGGACTTCAAACACCGGGGAGCTGTTTTTT
CASSTPGTSNTGELFF
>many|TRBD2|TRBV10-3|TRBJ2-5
TGTGCCACCAGGGGGACTAGCGGGGAACAAGAGACCCAGTACTTC
CATRGTSGEQETQYF
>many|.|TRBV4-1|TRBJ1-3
TGCGCCAGCAGCCAAGTTGGTGACTCGAGCTCTGGAAACACCATATATTTT
CASSQVGDSSSGNTIYF
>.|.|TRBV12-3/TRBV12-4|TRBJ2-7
TGTGCCAGCAAACCGGCAGGGTTAAGCTCCTACGAGCAGTACTTC
CASKPAGLSSYEQYF
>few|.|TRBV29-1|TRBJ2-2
TGCAGCGTTGAAGCCAGGTCCCACACCGGGGAGCTGTTTTTT
CSVEARSHTGELFF
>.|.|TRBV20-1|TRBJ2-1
TGCAGTGCTAGGCCCTCGGGCCAGAGCTCCTACAATGAGCAGTTCTTC
CSARPSGQSSYNEQFF